The T cell receptor beta chain under discussion was sequenced for a study of T-cell reconstitution after alpha-beta-depleted transplantation in children. About this clonotype: Its antigen is not identified.

Study results and limitations: There were reportedly several hundred expanded graft clones from which alpha-beta T cells came about two months after transplant.

A TCRbeta library incorporating unique molecular identifiers was prepared. One entry per CDR3 protein, called by TCRdb with MiXCR from the PCR reads. The table lists 780,000 or so distinct CDR3 sequences, roughly 15% of them singletons. Germline V gene sequence: CDR1 SGHVS, CDR2 FQNEAQ. The CDR3 has 17 residues. Trimming took off 3 bases at V and 4 bases at J, with 21 bases between the two ends. The V call is TRBV7-8, the J call TRBJ2-5; weak D call: TRBD2 (5 bases). Sequencing was performed on PBMCs, mostly from graft donor cells, taken 360 days after TCRalphabeta/CD19-depleted stem cell transplant. The sequence derives from a male patient younger than 18 who had a stem cell transplant for acute lymphoblastic leukemia, so the T cells may come from the graft donor. The CDR3 is CASSFGPGTPSRETQYF. The CDR3 DNA reads as TGTGCCAGCAGCTTTGGTCCGGGAACCCCAAGCAGAGAGACCCAGTACTTC. Complete variable domain (other parts from reference TRBV7-8 and TRBJ2-5): GAGVSQSPRYKVAKRGQDVALRCDPISGHVSLFWYQQALGQGPEFLTYFQNEAQLDKSGLPSDRFFAERPEGSVSTLKIQRTQQEDSAVYLCASSFGPGTPSRETQYFGPGTRLLVL.